This T cell receptor (beta chain) is drawn from a study of shared clonotypes between healthy human individuals. Overall study: Per donor, three plates held CD4 naive cells, three held CD4 memory, two held CD8 naive and one held CD8 memory.

Using immunoSEQ multiplex PCR, the repertoire was profiled, and TCRdb retains in-frame clones only, with some absent. The sample lists 2 million to 2.5 million clones, approximately 95% occurring once. The CDR3 totals 13 residues. The V gene lost 10 bases and the J gene lost 2 bases, with 12 bases spanning the gap. In germline, CDR1 is LNHDA, CDR2 SQIVND (reference sequence). The gene calls are TRBV19 and TRBJ1-5; perhaps TRBD1 as D (6 bases). The sample comprised naive CD4+ T cells from PBMCs. As to subset: CD45RA+ positively selected. The TCR was taken from a man younger than 35 in good health. Some clones in this sample may be carry-over from other donors' samples. The CDR3, as DNA: TGTGCCACCTTGGGACAAGGCAATCAGCCCCAGCATTTT. Its translation is CATLGQGNQPQHF. Combining the CDR3 with reference TRBV19 and TRBJ1-5 gives the whole variable domain DGGITQSPKYLFRKEGQNVTLSCEQNLNHDAMYWYRQDPGQGLRLIYYSQIVNDFQKGDIAEGYSVSREKKESFPLTVTSAQKNPTAFYLCATLGQGNQPQHFGDGTRLSIL.